Below, 12 T cell receptor beta chains from the same sample are listed, as sequenced in a study of regulatory T cells in long-lasting Graves disease. Library construction for TCR beta used iRepertoire HTBI primers and Arm-PCR of CDR3 regions. MiXCR was run by TCRdb on the multiplex PCR reads, yielding one entry per CDR3 protein. The sample carries roughly 450,000 distinct CDR3 sequences, around 20% recorded once. Noted time point: persistent/refractory GD, antithyroid drugs over 5 years with positive TRAb. The TCR library was made from RNA extracted from PBMCs. The sequencing used peripheral blood mononuclear cells (PBMCs), collected when the disease was refractory, from a patient treated with antithyroid drugs. These receptors were taken from a female donor with Graves disease.

The V call is TRBV9, the J call TRBJ2-5, with a weak D call TRBD1 (6 bases). The CDR3 extends over 14 amino acids. V shed 3 bases and J shed 9 bases, with 18 bases lying between them. CDR1 SGDLS and CDR2 YYNGEE come from the germline V gene. The CDR3 nucleotides are TGTGCCAGCAGCGCTTGGGACACGGGCCAGGCCCAGTACTTC. Protein sequence: CASSAWDTGQAQYF.

This clonotype was detected ten times or more. The chain recombines TRBV28 with TRBJ1-5; the D is unclear. V shed 3 bases and J shed 2 bases, with 14 bases lying between them. The CDR3 has 16 residues. Germline V gene sequence: CDR1 MDHEN, CDR2 SYDVKM. This CDR3 reads CASSFRTRGGNQPQHF. The CDR3 bases are TGTGCCAGCAGTTTTAGGACCCGAGGTGGCAATCAGCCCCAGCATTTT.

This clonotype was observed a handful of times. The V gene is TRBV7-8, the J gene TRBJ2-2; 8 nucleotides line up with TRBD2. Germline V gives CDR1 SGHVS, CDR2 FQNEAQ. The ends lost 2 bases at V and 4 bases at J; junction bases unmatched: 6. CDR3 length: 16 residues. CDR3 sequence: CASSLLSGSSTGELFF. Here the CDR3 DNA reads TGTGCCAGCAGCTTACTGAGCGGGAGTAGCACCGGGGAGCTGTTTTTT.

The chain uses TRBV11-2 and TRBJ2-7, with D perhaps TRBD1 or TRBD2 (6 bases each). Germline loops: CDR1 SGHAT, CDR2 FQNNGV. Trimming removed 2 bases at V and 0 bases at J, with 17 bases between. The CDR3 loop spans 17 amino acids. CDR3 nucleotides: TGTGCCAGCAGCTTAAGTGGCGGGACAACCTTCTCCTACGAGCAGTACTTC. Protein: CASSLSGGTTFSYEQYF.

V usage is TRBV20-1 and J usage is TRBJ2-3; D might be TRBD1 (5 bases). V shed 3 bases and J shed 4 bases, with 14 bases lying between them. Germline CDR1 and CDR2: DFQATT and SNEGSKA (reference sequence). The CDR3 is made up of 14 amino acids. This chain's CDR3 is CSARQGLRADTQYF. DNA of the CDR3: TGCAGTGCTAGGCAGGGCTTACGAGCAGATACGCAGTATTTT.

Ten or more counts support this clonotype. CDR3 region: CSAAKTSGLYEQYF. CDR3 in DNA: TGCAGTGCTGCAAAGACTAGCGGGTTGTACGAGCAGTACTTC. The chain combines TRBV20-1 with TRBJ2-7; the match to TRBD2 covers 10 bases. V was pared by 5 bases and J by 4 bases, with 8 bases of the junction left unmatched. The CDR3 runs to 14 residues. The germline V gene has CDR1 DFQATT and CDR2 SNEGSKA (reference sequence).

This clonotype was seen ten or more times. The V call is TRBV28, the J call TRBJ1-5, with D unresolved. The V gene's germline CDR1 is MDHEN and CDR2 SYDVKM. This CDR3 has 14 amino acids. Trimming took 0 bases from V and 8 from J, leaving 11 bases between them. The CDR3 DNA reads as TGTGCCAGCAGTTTATGGGACCTAGGGAAGCCCCAGCATTTT. Amino acids: CASSLWDLGKPQHF.

The chain uses TRBV9 and TRBJ1-4; 9 nucleotides align to TRBD1. V lost 4 bases to trimming and J lost 8 bases; unmatched junction nucleotides: 12. Germline V gene lookup returns CDR1 SGDLS and CDR2 YYNGEE. The CDR3 is 16 residues long. The chain's CDR3 is CASSPGEGQGFEKLFF. DNA of the CDR3: TGTGCCAGCAGCCCAGGGGAAGGACAGGGGTTCGAAAAACTGTTTTTT.

J is TRBJ2-1 and V is TRBV2, with D maybe TRBD2 (5 bases). Germline CDR1 SNHLY, CDR2 FYNNEI. The CDR3 covers 12 residues. V lost 4 bases and J lost 7, with 8 bases in between. CDR3 residues: CASSGSGNEQFF. CDR3 coding DNA: TGTGCCAGCAGTGGATCGGGGAATGAGCAGTTCTTC.

Notes on this clonotype: At one of its ends the junction is not consistent with the germline gene, which may arise from a read error. V and J are TRBV5-6 and TRBJ2-5; D is unclear. From germline, CDR1 is SGHDT and CDR2 YYEEEE. The CDR3 extends over 14 amino acids. CDR3 in DNA: TGTGCCAGCAGCCCCCTTCGTAGCCAAGAGACCCGGTACTTC. Amino acid sequence: CASSPLRSQETRYF.

V gene TRBV30 combines with J gene TRBJ1-2, with D hard to call. V was pared by 1 base and J by 4 bases, with 4 bases between. Germline V gene data show CDR1 as GTSNPN and CDR2 as SVGIG (reference sequence). The CDR3 has 11 residues. In nucleotides, the CDR3 is TGTGCCTGGAGTGACAGCTATGGCTACACCTTC. As protein: CAWSDSYGYTF.

Worth noting for this clonotype: This may arise from a read error, as a much more abundant clone is one base away. This chain links TRBV28 with TRBJ2-7, with TRBD2 matching over 8 bases. The germline CDR1 and CDR2 sequences are MDHEN and SYDVKM. The CDR3 length is 14 residues. CDR3 nucleotide sequence: TGTGCCAGCAGTTACGCGGGGGGACCCTACGGGCAGTACTTC. The encoded protein is CASSYAGGPYGQYF.